This T cell receptor (beta chain) was documented in a study of T cell clusters in autoimmune cytopenias (dated by TCRdb to the late 2010s). A note on the overall study: Among healthy donor controls, the mean age was approximately 56 years, the median age was roughly 60 years, and 22 of 43 were female. The median TRB sequencing depth was around 49,000 reads per sample, and the median number of distinct TRB clonotypes was about 2,200 per sample. Peripheral blood TRB and IGH repertoires were sequenced in autoimmune cytopenia patients at active disease and during treatment follow-up, alongside healthy, CLL and autoimmune hepatitis controls. The goal of the study was to determine whether autoimmune cytopenia patients have a disease-specific immune repertoire signature that could serve as a blood-based biomarker. Controls were 25 age-matched healthy donors for primary cytopenia and about 14 age-matched CLL patients for secondary cytopenia. Autoimmune hepatitis repertoires were compared with those of 20 to 25 age- and sex-matched healthy donors.

What the work shows at the level of the full study, not this receptor alone: Shifts in the TRB repertoire, including less even repertoires in secondary cytopenia and CLL, were mostly a reflection of lymphoma bias and not of autoimmunity. In the comparison of secondary cytopenia with CLL, the cluster-lack signature was not observed, apparently because the dominant lymphoma-associated repertoire masked the signature. The T cell clusters were only ever defined in silico, so experimental validation of their functional role was still needed. GLIPH suggested that primary autoimmune cytopenia patients lacked physiological T cell clusters: 50 to 55 clusters were exclusive to healthy donors versus some 18 exclusive to patients. Healthy donors had almost three times as many exclusive TRB clusters as active autoimmune hepatitis patients, a finding consistent with an autoimmunity-wide signature.

Each sample's TRB amplification started from approximately 230 ng of peripheral blood genomic DNA, which corresponds to tens of thousands of genome equivalents. The CDR3 has 13 amino acids, counting the end cysteine and phenylalanine. The protein alone is recorded here. The germline V gene provides CDR1 MNHEY and CDR2 SVGEGT. Regarding this clonotype: The target of this receptor is not known.

Multiplex PCR with a touch-down protocol amplified TRB rearrangements, with the TRB-A and TRB-B primer pools combined in a single tube. Illumina adapters and sample indices were added to the amplicons through two consecutive PCR reactions performed with Phusion HS II polymerase. The amplicons were gel-purified using the NucleoSpin Gel and PCR Clean-up kit, after which quantification was performed by Qubit and quality was checked on an Agilent 2100 Bioanalyzer. Sequencing of the libraries was performed on an Illumina MiSeq with 600-cycle, single-indexed, paired-end runs. The original methods were these. MiXCR version 2.1.12 with the default MiXCR reference library was used to align and assemble TRB reads. A clone was defined by each unique CDR3 nucleotide sequence, and analysis was restricted to productive sequences with at least two reads. Repertoire diversity was assessed by alpha-parameterized diversity profiles (alpha 0 to 5), including Shannon (alpha 1) and Simpson (alpha 2) indices, computed with an R script. Combinatorial TRB VJ usage was calculated with the tcR package and was compared between cohorts by principal component analysis performed with ade4. TCRbeta CDR3s were clustered with GLIPH on cohort pairs matched by age and read depth, and cluster frequencies were compared by Wilcoxon test. Each entry corresponds to one CDR3 protein sequence from reads that TCRdb reprocessed, and DNA is not given. TCRdb, rather than the study authors, made the V and J calls. The sample's own table lists roughly 16,000 distinct CDR3 sequences. Around 3.3% of the sample is in the top ten clones.

In addition, the sample was reused for a study of T cell repertoires in aging, cancer and after chemotherapy. In that second paper, the authors write: Donors spanned six age groups from 30 or younger to 70 or older, with at least three individuals per group. TCR repertoires from healthy donor controls were recorded over periods of several months to years and showed clear clonal overlap between repeated samplings. The complete dataset included some 9 million TCR reads. Significantly lower blood TCR diversity and higher clonality were observed in untreated patients with hematological or solid cancers than in age-matched healthy donors. In healthy donors, the decline in TCR diversity with age was mainly explained by loss of richness, whereas in cancer patients loss of evenness was also found to contribute. Median generation probability increased over the chemotherapy interval in both cancer cohorts, suggesting repertoire reconstitution through rebound thymic output. According to the authors, the repertoire data do not permit conclusions about immunological memory after chemotherapy. To look at immunoaging and at how T cells reconstitute after chemotherapy, the study profiled TCR beta repertoires in peripheral blood from both healthy donors and cancer patients. A cohort of 200 to 250 cancer patients (approximately 90 with hematological and some 120 with solid cancers) was assembled, and under 100 healthy donors were included as a reference group. Processing of the TRB sequences was carried out with MiXCR versions 2.12 and 3.0.5. Repertoire metrics included Shannon diversity, evenness, clonality (one minus evenness), and alpha-parameterized diversity profiles from alpha 0 to 5. The IGoR algorithm was used to calculate generation probabilities for clones in the paired samples taken before and after chemotherapy.

The specimen sequenced was peripheral blood. The sequence joins TRBV6-2 or TRBV6-3 to TRBJ1-2. The sequence was obtained from a human donor in good health. The CDR3 protein sequence reads: CATFWETNYGYTF.